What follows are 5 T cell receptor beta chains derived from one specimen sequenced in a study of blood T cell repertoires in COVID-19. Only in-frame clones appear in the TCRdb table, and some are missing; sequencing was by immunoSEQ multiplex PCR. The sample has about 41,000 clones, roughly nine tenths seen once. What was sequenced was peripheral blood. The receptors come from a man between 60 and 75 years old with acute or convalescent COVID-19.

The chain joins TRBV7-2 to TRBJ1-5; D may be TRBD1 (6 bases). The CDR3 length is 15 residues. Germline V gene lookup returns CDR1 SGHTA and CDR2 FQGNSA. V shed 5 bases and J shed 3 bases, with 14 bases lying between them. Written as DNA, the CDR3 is TGTGCCAGCAGCGTCACAGGGCGCCTCAATCAGCCCCAGCATTTT. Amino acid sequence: CASSVTGRLNQPQHF.

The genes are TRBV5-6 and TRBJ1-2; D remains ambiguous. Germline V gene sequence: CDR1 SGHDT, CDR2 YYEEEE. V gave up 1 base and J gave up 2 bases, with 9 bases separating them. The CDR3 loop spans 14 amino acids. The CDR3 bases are TGTGCCAGCAGCTTGAGCCGGGGAAACTATGGCTACACCTTC. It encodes CASSLSRGNYGYTF.

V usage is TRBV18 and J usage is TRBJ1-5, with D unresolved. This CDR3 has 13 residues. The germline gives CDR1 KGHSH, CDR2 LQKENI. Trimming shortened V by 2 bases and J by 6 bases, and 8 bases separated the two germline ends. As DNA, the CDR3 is TGTGCCAGCTCACCAGGGTCGGGTCAGCCCCAGCATTTT. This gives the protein CASSPGSGQPQHF.

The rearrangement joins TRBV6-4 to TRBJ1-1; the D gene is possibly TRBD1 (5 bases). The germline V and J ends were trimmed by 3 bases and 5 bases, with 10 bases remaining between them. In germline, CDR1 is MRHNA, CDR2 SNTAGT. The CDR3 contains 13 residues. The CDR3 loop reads CASSEGRGTEAFF. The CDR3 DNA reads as TGTGCCAGCAGTGAAGGGAGGGGAACTGAAGCTTTCTTT.

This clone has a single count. DNA for the CDR3: TGTGCCAGCGGGAGGGACACAGATACGCAGTATTTT. Protein product: CASGRDTDTQYF. The chain recombines TRBV2 with TRBJ2-3; 7 bases match TRBD2. The J segment lost 2 bases and the V segment lost 8 bases, leaving 1 base of the junction unmatched. This CDR3 region has 12 residues. Germline CDR1 SNHLY, CDR2 FYNNEI. The full variable domain, rest sourced from reference TRBV2 and TRBJ2-3, is EPEVTQTPSHQVTQMGQEVILRCVPISNHLYFYWYRQILGQKVEFLVSFYNNEISEKSEIFDDQFSVERPDGSNFTLKIRSTKLEDSAMYFCASGRDTDTQYFGPGTRLTVL.